This T cell receptor (beta chain) stems from a study of blood T cell repertoires in COVID-19 (dated by TCRdb to about 2020). As for the study more broadly: Samples from collaborators originated in the United States, Italy and Spain and spanned both the acute and convalescent phases of COVID-19. The material from the prospective study consisted of cDNA or gDNA derived from T cells, B-cell-depleted T cells, or PBMCs. Subjects who had been exposed to COVID-19, were actively infected with it, or had recovered from it provided the deeply sampled blood TCRbeta repertoires that made up the dataset. The repertoires were released in a freely available public database intended as a resource for research on the immune response to SARS-CoV-2. Samples were obtained from the ongoing ImmuneRACE study (first 160 participants) and from over 1,000 subjects provided by 6 global collaborators. A de-identified subject ID, COVID-19 status, age in years and sex were almost always included in the sample metadata. Where available, HLA class I and class II types were obtained from metadata supplied by the sample provider rather than from assay-based typing. The research as a whole found: The quantity of clinical and demographic metadata differed by source and by participant and was supplied without curation.

The immunoSEQ Assay, a bias-controlled multiplex PCR, was used to amplify TCRbeta CDR3 regions from genomic DNA. Concerning the study's data processing: The number of nucleated cells in each sample was estimated from the amplification of reference gene primers within the assay. Sequence reads were collapsed and filtered to measure the absolute abundance of every unique TCRbeta CDR3 rearrangement. For each sample, productive Simpson clonality was calculated as the square root of Simpson's diversity index across productive rearrangements. The source is immuneACCESS, and TCRdb retained only in-frame sequences with V and J called. Part of the clones is not carried over; for the studies checked, unresolved V genes explain less than half of this, and the remainder is unexplained. V, J and clone size were drawn from that table, and D and trimming were deduced from the DNA. The sample table records 150,000 to 200,000 clones; roughly three quarters of these occur just once. Around 14% of the sample is held by the ten biggest clonotypes.

Participants in the prospective study were enrolled through a virtual design, were aged roughly 18 to 90 years, and lived in roughly 24 United States geographic areas. Cohort assignment in the prospective study relied on participant-reported clinical history from a screening survey and a study questionnaire. A participant counted as exposed if, within 2 weeks of entering the study, that participant had been in contact with someone who had a PCR-confirmed or clinician-diagnosed COVID-19 case. In the prospective study, whole blood, serum and a nasopharyngeal or oropharyngeal swab were collected from each participant by mobile phlebotomists. Participants in the prospective study had the option to provide additional blood draws and questionnaires over a roughly 2-month period. Blood samples from the prospective study were shipped frozen or at room temperature prior to DNA extraction. With respect to this clone: Its antigen remains undetermined. Base qualities were left out, and no much larger clone turns up one base away.

Material: PBMCs or T cells enriched from blood (not recorded which). This sequence was found in a man between 60 and 75 years old who had been exposed to COVID-19.

The base sequence is TGTGCCAGCAGTTCACTCCCCGAATATGGTTCACCCCTCCACTTT. This sequence encodes CASSSLPEYGSPLHF. The sequence links TRBV27 to TRBJ1-6; no confident D gene assignment can be made. CDR1 and CDR2, looked up from the germline V gene (reference sequence), are MNHEY and SMNVEV. V drops 4 bases and J drops 9 bases, leaving 16 bases in between. The CDR3 runs 15 residues from the cysteine to the phenylalanine. Just CDR3 DNA is preserved here, 45 bases in frame from base 1.